Below are 8 T cell receptor beta chains sequenced from a single sample in a study of T-cell memory formation after mild COVID-19. TCRdb redid the calling of the 5' RACE reads with MiXCR, one entry per CDR3 protein. The table includes about 340,000 distinct CDR3 sequences, approximately 21% detected once. Sequenced: PBMCs or a T cell subset sorted from them (not recorded which). Receptor source: an adult woman who had mild COVID-19 (a few samples of this study predate the infection). Cell type and time point are not known.

The chain couples TRBV7-2 to TRBJ2-1, with no clear D. V dropped 3 bases and J dropped 0 bases, with 6 bases sitting between them. The germline V gene has CDR1 SGHTA and CDR2 FQGNSA. This CDR3 is 14 amino acids long. CDR3 nucleotide sequence: TGTGCCAGCAGCTTTTGGGGCTCCTACAATGAGCAGTTCTTC. It encodes CASSFWGSYNEQFF.

This clonotype has more than one count but fewer than ten. The chain joins TRBV7-9 to TRBJ1-1; TRBD1 might be the D (5 bases). V was cut by 5 bases and J by 10 bases, with 20 bases left in between. The CDR3 length is 14 residues. Germline CDR1 and CDR2: SEHNR and FQNEAQ (reference sequence). CDR3 nucleotide sequence: TGTGCCAGCAGCCAACCATCCACGGGGGGGAGAGCTTTCTTT. It encodes CASSQPSTGGRAFF.

A few counts support this clonotype. The chain joins TRBV5-1 to TRBJ1-1, with 7 bases identical to TRBD1. Germline V gives CDR1 SGHRS, CDR2 YFSETQ. V shed 4 bases, J shed 1 base, and the junction held 4 bases outside the gene matches. The CDR3 length is 14 residues. In nucleotides, the CDR3 is TGCGCCAGCAGCGGACAGGCGAGGAACACTGAAGCTTTCTTT. Translation: CASSGQARNTEAFF.

The table lists this clonotype with a few counts. The rearrangement links TRBV9 to TRBJ2-5, with TRBD1 as a possible D gene (6 bases). CDR1 is SGDLS and CDR2 is YYNGEE in the germline V gene. This CDR3 comprises 16 residues. Trimming removed 0 bases at V and 1 base at J, with 13 bases between. CDR3 sequence: CASSVGDGTSQETQYF. The CDR3 bases are TGTGCCAGCAGCGTAGGAGATGGGACATCCCAAGAGACCCAGTACTTC.

This clonotype was detected only a few times. In DNA, the CDR3 is TGTGCCAGCAGTTTTGAAGGGCCTGAAGCTTTCTTT. Amino acid sequence: CASSFEGPEAFF. The chain combines TRBV12-3 or TRBV12-4 with TRBJ1-1, with no clear D. The CDR3 contains 12 residues. Trimming took 3 bases from V and 6 from J, leaving 8 bases between them.

The CDR3 region is CASKRLSTDTQYF. Here the CDR3 DNA reads TGTGCCAGCAAGCGGCTTAGCACAGATACGCAGTATTTT. The J gene is TRBJ2-3, the V gene TRBV7-2, with D possibly matching TRBD2 (5 bases). Germline V CDR1 and CDR2: SGHTA, FQGNSA. V was trimmed by 7 bases and J by 0 bases, leaving 8 bases between them. This CDR3 is 13 amino acids long.

This clonotype turned up a few times. The rearrangement links TRBV18 to TRBJ1-6; 9 bases match TRBD1. CDR1 KGHSH and CDR2 LQKENI come from the germline V gene. The ends lost 5 bases at V and 10 bases at J; junction bases unmatched: 12. The CDR3 consists of 16 residues. CDR3 in DNA: TGTGCCAGCTCAGCCACCCCGGGACAGGGAAACTCACCCCTCCACTTT. Translation: CASSATPGQGNSPLHF.

This clonotype was counted only a few times. The chain couples TRBV5-1 to TRBJ1-1; D gene ambiguous. Trimming shortened V by 2 bases and J by 1 base, and 9 bases separated the two germline ends. This CDR3 has 14 residues. Germline V gives CDR1 SGHRS, CDR2 YFSETQ. The CDR3 is CASSLRVGNTEAFF. Here the CDR3 DNA reads TGCGCCAGCAGCTTAAGGGTCGGGAACACTGAAGCTTTCTTT. The variable domain in full, completed from reference TRBV5-1 and TRBJ1-1, reads KAGVTQTPRYLIKTRGQQVTLSCSPISGHRSVSWYQQTPGQGLQFLFEYFSETQRNKGNFPGRFSGRQFSNSRSEMNVSTLELGDSALYLCASSLRVGNTEAFFGQGTRLTVV.